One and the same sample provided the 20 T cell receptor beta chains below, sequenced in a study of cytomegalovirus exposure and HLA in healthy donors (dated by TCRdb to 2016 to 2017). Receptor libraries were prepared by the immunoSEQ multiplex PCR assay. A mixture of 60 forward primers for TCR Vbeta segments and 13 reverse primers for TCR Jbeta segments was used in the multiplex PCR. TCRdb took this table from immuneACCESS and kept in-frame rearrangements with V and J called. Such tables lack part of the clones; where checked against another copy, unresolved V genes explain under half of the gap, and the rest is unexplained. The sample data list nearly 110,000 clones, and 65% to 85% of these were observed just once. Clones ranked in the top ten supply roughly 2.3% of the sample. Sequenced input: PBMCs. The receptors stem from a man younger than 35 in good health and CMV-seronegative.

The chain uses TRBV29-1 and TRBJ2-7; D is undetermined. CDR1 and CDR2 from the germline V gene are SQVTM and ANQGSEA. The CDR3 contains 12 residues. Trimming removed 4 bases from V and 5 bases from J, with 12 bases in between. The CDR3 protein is CSVGLPPDEQYF. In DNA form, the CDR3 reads TGCAGCGTTGGTCTTCCCCCAGACGAGCAGTACTTC.

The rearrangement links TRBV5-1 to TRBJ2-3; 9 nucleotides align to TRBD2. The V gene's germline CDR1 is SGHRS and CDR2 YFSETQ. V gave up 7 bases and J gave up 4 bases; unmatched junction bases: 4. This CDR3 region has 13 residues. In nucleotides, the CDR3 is TGCGCCAGCCGCGCGGGGGGGGCAGATACGCAGTATTTT. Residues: CASRAGGADTQYF. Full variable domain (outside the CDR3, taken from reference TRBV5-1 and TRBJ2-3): KAGVTQTPRYLIKTRGQQVTLSCSPISGHRSVSWYQQTPGQGLQFLFEYFSETQRNKGNFPGRFSGRQFSNSRSEMNVSTLELGDSALYLCASRAGGADTQYFGPGTRLTVL.

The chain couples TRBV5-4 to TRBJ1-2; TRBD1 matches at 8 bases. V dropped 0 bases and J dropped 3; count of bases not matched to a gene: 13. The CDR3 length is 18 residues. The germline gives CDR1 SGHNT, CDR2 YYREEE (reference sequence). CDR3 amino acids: CASSLGGQGLLNDYGYTF. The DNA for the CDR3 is TGTGCCAGCAGCTTGGGTGGACAGGGCCTCTTAAACGACTATGGCTACACCTTC.

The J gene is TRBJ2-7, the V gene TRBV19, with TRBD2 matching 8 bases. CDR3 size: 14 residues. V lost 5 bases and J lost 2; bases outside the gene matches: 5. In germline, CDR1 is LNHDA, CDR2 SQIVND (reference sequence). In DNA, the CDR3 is TGTGCCAGTAGTTTCGGGGGGGGAGCCTACGAGCAGTACTTC. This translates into CASSFGGGAYEQYF.

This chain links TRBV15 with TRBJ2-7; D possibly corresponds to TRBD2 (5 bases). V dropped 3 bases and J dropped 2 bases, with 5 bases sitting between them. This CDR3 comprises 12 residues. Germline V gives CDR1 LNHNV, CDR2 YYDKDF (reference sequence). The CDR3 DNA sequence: TGTGCCACCAGCAGCGGGGCCTACGAGCAGTACTTC. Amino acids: CATSSGAYEQYF.

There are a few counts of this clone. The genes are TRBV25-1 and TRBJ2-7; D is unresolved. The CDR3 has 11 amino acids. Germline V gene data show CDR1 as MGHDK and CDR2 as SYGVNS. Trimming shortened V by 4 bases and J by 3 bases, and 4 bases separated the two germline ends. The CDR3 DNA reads TGTGCCAGCAGTGTCCTCTACGAGCAGTACTTC. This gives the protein CASSVLYEQYF.

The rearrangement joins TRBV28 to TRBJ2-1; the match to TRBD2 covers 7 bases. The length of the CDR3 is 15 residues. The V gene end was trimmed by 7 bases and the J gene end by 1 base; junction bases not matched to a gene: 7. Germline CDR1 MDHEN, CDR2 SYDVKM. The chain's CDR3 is CASIEWGGSYNEQFF. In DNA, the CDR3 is TGTGCCAGCATCGAATGGGGGGGTTCCTACAATGAGCAGTTCTTC.

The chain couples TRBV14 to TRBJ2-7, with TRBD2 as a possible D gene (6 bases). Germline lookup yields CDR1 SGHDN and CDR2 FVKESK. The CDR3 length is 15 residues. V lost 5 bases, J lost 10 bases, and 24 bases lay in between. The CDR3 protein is CASSSSGGWRGEQYF. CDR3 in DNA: TGTGCCAGCAGCTCCTCCGGAGGGTGGAGAGGGGAACAGTACTTC.

CDR3 in amino acids: CASSYSRLGTDTQYF. CDR3 sequence (DNA): TGTGCCAGCAGTTACTCCCGACTGGGCACAGATACGCAGTATTTT. This chain uses TRBV6-6 with TRBJ2-3; D not resolved. Germline CDR1 reads MNHNY; CDR2 reads SVGAGI (reference sequence). The ends were cut back, 0 bases at V and 1 base at J, with 8 bases in the middle. There are 15 residues in the CDR3.

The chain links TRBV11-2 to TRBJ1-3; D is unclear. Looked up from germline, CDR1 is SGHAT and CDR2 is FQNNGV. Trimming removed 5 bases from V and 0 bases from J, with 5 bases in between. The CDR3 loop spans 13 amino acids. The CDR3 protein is CASSPGSGNTIYF. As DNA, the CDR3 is TGTGCCAGCAGCCCGGGCTCTGGAAACACCATATATTTT. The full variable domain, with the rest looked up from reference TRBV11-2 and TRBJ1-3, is EAGVAQSPRYKIIEKRQSVAFWCNPISGHATLYWYQQILGQGPKLLIQFQNNGVVDDSQLPKDRFSAERLKGVDSTLKIQPAKLEDSAVYLCASSPGSGNTIYFGEGSWLTVV.

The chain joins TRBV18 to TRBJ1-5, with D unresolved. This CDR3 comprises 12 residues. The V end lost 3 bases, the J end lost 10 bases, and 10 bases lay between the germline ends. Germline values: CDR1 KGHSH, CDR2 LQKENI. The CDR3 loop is CASSPTGQPQHF. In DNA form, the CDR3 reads TGTGCCAGCTCACCGACGGGTCAACCCCAGCATTTT.

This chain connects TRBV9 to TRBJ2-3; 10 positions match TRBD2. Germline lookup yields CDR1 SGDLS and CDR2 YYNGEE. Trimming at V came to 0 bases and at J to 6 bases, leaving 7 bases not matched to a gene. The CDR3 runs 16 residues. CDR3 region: CASSVGVSGGPDTQYF. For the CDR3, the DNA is TGTGCCAGCAGCGTAGGGGTTAGCGGGGGGCCTGATACGCAGTATTTT. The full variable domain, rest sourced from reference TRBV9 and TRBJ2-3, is DSGVTQTPKHLITATGQRVTLRCSPRSGDLSVYWYQQSLDQGLQFLIQYYNGEERAKGNILERFSAQQFPDLHSELNLSSLELGDSALYFCASSVGVSGGPDTQYFGPGTRLTVL.

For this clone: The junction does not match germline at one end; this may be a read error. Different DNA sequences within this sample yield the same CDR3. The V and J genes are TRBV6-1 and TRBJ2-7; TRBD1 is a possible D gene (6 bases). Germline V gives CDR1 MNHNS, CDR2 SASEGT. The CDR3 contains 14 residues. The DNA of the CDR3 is TGCGCCAGCAGTCCAGGGGATCTGGGCTACGAGCAGTACTTC. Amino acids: CASSPGDLGYEQYF.

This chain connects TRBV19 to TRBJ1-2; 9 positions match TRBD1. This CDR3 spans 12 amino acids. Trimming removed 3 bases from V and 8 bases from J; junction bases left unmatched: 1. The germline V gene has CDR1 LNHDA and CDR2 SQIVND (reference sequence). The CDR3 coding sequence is TGTGCCAGTAGTATGGACAGGGGCGGCTACACCTTC. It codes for CASSMDRGGYTF.

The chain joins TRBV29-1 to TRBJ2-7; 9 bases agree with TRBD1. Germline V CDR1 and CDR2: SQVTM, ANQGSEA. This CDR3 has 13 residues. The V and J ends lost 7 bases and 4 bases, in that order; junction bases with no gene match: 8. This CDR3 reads CSGGQGPRYEQYF. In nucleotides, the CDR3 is TGCAGCGGGGGACAGGGACCTCGGTACGAGCAGTACTTC.

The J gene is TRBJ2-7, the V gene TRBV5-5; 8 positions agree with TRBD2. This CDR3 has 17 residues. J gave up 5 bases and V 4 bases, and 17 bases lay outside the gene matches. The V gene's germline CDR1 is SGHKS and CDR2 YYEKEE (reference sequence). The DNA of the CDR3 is TGTGCCAGCAGCGACATAACTGTGGGTCTAGCGGGCCACGAGCAGTACTTC. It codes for CASSDITVGLAGHEQYF.

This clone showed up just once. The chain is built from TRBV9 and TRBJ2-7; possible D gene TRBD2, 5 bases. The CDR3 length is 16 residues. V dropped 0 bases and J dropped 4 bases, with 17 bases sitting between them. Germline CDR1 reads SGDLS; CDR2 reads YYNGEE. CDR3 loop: CASSVGGGGRGYEQYF. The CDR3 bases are TGTGCCAGCAGCGTAGGGGGTGGTGGACGAGGGTACGAGCAGTACTTC.

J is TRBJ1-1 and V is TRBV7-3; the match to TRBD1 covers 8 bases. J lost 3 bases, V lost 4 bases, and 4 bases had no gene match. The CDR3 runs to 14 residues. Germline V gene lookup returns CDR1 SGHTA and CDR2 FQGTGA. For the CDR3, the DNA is TGTGCCAGCAGCTCGCACAGGGGGGACACTGAAGCTTTCTTT. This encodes CASSSHRGDTEAFF.

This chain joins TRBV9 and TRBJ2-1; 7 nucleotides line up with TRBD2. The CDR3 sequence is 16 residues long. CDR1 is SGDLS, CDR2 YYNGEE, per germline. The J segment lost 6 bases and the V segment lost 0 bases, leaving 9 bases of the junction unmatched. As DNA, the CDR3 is TGTGCCAGCAGCGTAGGGAGCGGGGCCGCCGGCAATGAGCAGTTCTTC. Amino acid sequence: CASSVGSGAAGNEQFF.

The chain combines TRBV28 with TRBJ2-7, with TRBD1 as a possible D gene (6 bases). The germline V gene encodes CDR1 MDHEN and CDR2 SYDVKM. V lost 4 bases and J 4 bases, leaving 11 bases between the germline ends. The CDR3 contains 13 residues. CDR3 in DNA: TGTGCCAGCAGTTGGGACACCGTTTACGAGCAGTACTTC. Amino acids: CASSWDTVYEQYF. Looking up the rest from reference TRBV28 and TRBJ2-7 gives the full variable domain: DVKVTQSSRYLVKRTGEKVFLECVQDMDHENMFWYRQDPGLGLRLIYFSYDVKMKEKGDIPEGYSVSREKKERFSLILESASTNQTSMYLCASSWDTVYEQYFGPGTRLTVT.